The clone carrying this TCR beta chain was detected once. These data originate in a study of OX40 agonist ivuxolimab in advanced cancers. Study background: Two cutaneous melanoma patients and one hepatocellular carcinoma patient, three in all, had partial responses.

Only in-frame clones appear in the TCRdb table, and some are missing; sequencing was by immunoSEQ multiplex PCR. This sample has about 67,000 clones; around nine tenths occur once, and the top ten carry 0.27%. This clonotype originated in an adult with an advanced solid tumor such as melanoma, head and neck, liver or kidney cancer. This specimen was CD4+ or CD8+ T cells sorted from blood, taken in a trial of the OX40 agonist ivuxolimab.

This chain's CDR3 is CASSLFGSGISETQYF. DNA of the CDR3: TGTGCCAGCAGCTTATTCGGTAGCGGGATTTCAGAGACCCAGTACTTC. This rearrangement joins TRBV7-3 to TRBJ2-5, with 8 bases lining up with TRBD2. The V and J ends lost 2 bases and 4 bases, in that order; junction bases with no gene match: 9. The CDR3 consists of 16 residues. Germline V gives CDR1 SGHTA, CDR2 FQGTGA.